The TCR beta chain described here comes from a study of CD8 T cells in Susac syndrome (dated by TCRdb to about 2019). A note on the overall study: Repertoire sequencing was used to test whether CD8+ T cell activation and differentiation in Susac syndrome was antigen driven.

Including the terminal cysteine and phenylalanine, the CDR3 comprises 17 residues. Only the CDR3 region is kept as DNA, spanning 51 bases read in frame from base 1. Reading the germline V gene gives CDR1 MNHNS and CDR2 SASEGT. The V end gives up 10 bases and the J end 2 bases, leaving 16 bases in the junction not matched to a gene. General study outcomes and caveats: The number of individuals in the TCR sequencing and HLA analysis was acknowledged as relatively small.

High-throughput TCR beta sequencing profiled peripheral blood CD8+ and CD4+ T cells from healthy donors, Susac syndrome patients and multiple sclerosis patients. Healthy donors were included as age- and sex-matched controls. Bulk CD8+ and CD4+ T cells were purified by magnetic negative isolation, whereas CD8+ TEMRA cells were enriched by FACS. Blood was drawn into EDTA tubes, processed within 24 hours, and PBMCs were isolated by density gradient centrifugation. PBMCs intended for TCR sequencing were cryopreserved in liquid nitrogen and thawed later in a water bath at 37 degrees C. The sorted or isolated CD4+, CD8+ and CD8+ TEMRA cells reached a purity of at least 90%. Turning to this clonotype: Its antigen is not yet known. Base qualities are not recorded, but no much larger clone differs from it by a single base.

RNA was extracted with the RNeasy kit and roughly 0.45 to 1 ug was reverse transcribed using random hexamers. The immunoSEQ multiplex PCR assay, covering 54 Vbeta and 13 Jbeta segments, was used to amplify TCR beta CDR3 regions. To correct PCR amplification bias, a synthetic template baseline was used for both primer optimization and computational correction. The authors processed their data as follows. Only productive sequences were kept, with reads annotated to V, D and J genes according to IMGT and analyzed in immunoSEQ Analyzer. Clonality was calculated as one minus the Shannon entropy normalized by log2 of the number of productive unique sequences. For each patient and control, public and private clones were evaluated among the 100 most prevalent clones. A clone was defined as Susac-specific if it was absent from the healthy and MS cohorts, from roughly 990 published viral clones and from other ImmuneACCESS disease sequences. The public sequencing data were trimmed at Q25 with fastp and processed into clonotypes with MiXCR by TCRdb, which kept only in-frame beta chains. Each entry is one CDR3 protein sequence, shown with its most common DNA and genes. The V and J calls reflect TCRdb's pipeline rather than the authors' work. The sample includes around 140,000 distinct CDR3 sequences, with roughly 94% observed a single time. The ten largest clones add up to nearly 0.085% of the sample.

The chain is assembled from TRBV6-1 and TRBJ1-5, with 8 junctional bases fitting TRBD1. The receptor comes from a human donor in good health. Material for sequencing was CD4+ T cells from PBMCs. Read as DNA, the sequence is TGTGCCACCTATCTACGGCAGGGGGCTTCGGGCAATCAGCCCCAGCATTTT. This encodes CATYLRQGASGNQPQHF.